This T cell receptor (beta chain) derives from a study of shared clonotypes between healthy human individuals. Whole-study results and caveats: Sequencing depth was expected to influence donor clonotype sharing.

A note on this clone: The antigen is unknown.

Assay used: immunoSEQ multiplex PCR; TCRdb lists only in-frame clones, some missing. Found here are roughly 700,000 clones, around 67% of them singletons; the top ten hold approximately 1.6%. Germline V CDR1 and CDR2: SGHTS, YDEGEE. Trimming took 10 bases from V and 5 from J, leaving 24 bases between them. The CDR3 is 15 amino acids. This clonotype originated in a woman in her twenties or thirties in good health. The sequenced sample was memory CD4+ T cells sorted from blood. The subset is: CD45RA-negative fraction. J is TRBJ2-5 and V is TRBV5-8; maybe TRBD2 (5 bases). The CDR3 bases are TGTGCCGGAGGCCTAGGTGGGGAAAGGGCGGAGACCCAGTACTTC. Protein: CAGGLGGERAETQYF.